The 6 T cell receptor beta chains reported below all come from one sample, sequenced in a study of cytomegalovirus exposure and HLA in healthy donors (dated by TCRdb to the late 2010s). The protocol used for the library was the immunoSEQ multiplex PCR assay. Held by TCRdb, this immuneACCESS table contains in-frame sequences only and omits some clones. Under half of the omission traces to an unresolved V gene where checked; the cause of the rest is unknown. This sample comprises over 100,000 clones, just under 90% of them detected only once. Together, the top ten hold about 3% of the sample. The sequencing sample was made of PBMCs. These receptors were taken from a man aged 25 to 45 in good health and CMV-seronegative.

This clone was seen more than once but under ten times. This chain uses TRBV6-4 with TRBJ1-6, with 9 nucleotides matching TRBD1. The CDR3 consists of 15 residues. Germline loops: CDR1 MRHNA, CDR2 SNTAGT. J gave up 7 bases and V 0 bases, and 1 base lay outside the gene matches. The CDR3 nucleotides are TGTGCCAGCAGTGACTCCGGACAGGGGAATTCACCCCTCCACTTT. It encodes CASSDSGQGNSPLHF.

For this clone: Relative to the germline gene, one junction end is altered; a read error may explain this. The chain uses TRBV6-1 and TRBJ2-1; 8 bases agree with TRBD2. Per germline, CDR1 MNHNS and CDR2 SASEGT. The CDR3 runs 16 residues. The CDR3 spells CANSEALGLVGNEQFF. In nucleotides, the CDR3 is TGTGCCAACAGTGAAGCCTTGGGACTAGTAGGGAATGAGCAGTTCTTC.

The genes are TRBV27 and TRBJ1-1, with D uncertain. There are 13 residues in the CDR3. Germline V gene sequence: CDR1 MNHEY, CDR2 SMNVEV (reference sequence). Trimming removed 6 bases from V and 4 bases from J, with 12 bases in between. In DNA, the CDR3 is TGTGCCAGCAGCCCGACGGGGAGCACTGAAGCTTTCTTT. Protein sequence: CASSPTGSTEAFF.

CDR3 region: CASSQLAGVEQYF. The CDR3 bases are TGCGCCAGCAGCCAGCTAGCGGGGGTTGAGCAGTACTTC. This rearrangement joins TRBV4-1 to TRBJ2-7, with 10 positions matching TRBD2. Germline V lookup: CDR1 MGHRA, CDR2 YSYEKL. CDR3 length: 13 amino acids. V was clipped by 3 bases and J by 7 bases; unmatched bases: 3.

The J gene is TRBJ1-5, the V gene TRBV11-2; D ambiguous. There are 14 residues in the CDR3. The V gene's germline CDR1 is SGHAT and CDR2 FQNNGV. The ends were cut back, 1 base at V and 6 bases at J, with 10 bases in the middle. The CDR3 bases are TGTGCCAGCAGCTTAGGAGGGAGTAGTCAGCCCCAGCATTTT. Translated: CASSLGGSSQPQHF.

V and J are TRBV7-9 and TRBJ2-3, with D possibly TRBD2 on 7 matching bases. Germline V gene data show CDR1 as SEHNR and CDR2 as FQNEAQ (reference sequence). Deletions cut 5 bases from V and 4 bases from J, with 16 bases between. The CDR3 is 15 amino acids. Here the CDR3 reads CASSRLAGESDTQYF. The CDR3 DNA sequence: TGTGCCAGCAGCAGACTAGCAGGGGAGTCAGATACGCAGTATTTT.